This is a list of T cell receptor beta chains from one sample in a study of cytomegalovirus exposure and HLA in healthy donors. Clones were read by immunoSEQ multiplex PCR, and TCRdb kept only the in-frame ones, dropping some. The sample lists about 140,000 clones, roughly 78% occurring once. The source material was PBMCs. Receptor source: a man aged 18 to 35 in good health and CMV-seropositive. Both conserved end residues are part of each CDR3. The D gene is left open where the match is weak. Rows give clone size only sometimes, using once, few, many, or a class for an expanded clone.

j_gene | v_gene | abundance | d_gene | CDR3nt | CDR3aa
TRBJ2-2 | TRBV5-4 | NA | NA | TGTGCCAGCAGCTTGGGGAGGGGGGAGCTGTTTTTT | CASSLGRGELFF
TRBJ2-7 | TRBV7-9 | NA | TRBD1 | TGTGCCAGCAGCTTAGTCGGACAGGGGGGCGAGCAGTACTTC | CASSLVGQGGEQYF
TRBJ2-1 | TRBV30 | NA | NA | TGTGCCTGGCTCCCGTCGAGCTCCTACAATGAGCAGTTCTTC | CAWLPSSSYNEQFF
TRBJ1-4 | TRBV4-1 | NA | TRBD1 | TGCGCCAGCAGCCAGGCTGGGGACAGGGGATTTCCTGAAAAACTGTTTTTT | CASSQAGDRGFPEKLFF
TRBJ2-7 | TRBV10-2 | NA | TRBD1 | TGCGCCAGCAGGACAGGGGGTAGCTCCTACGAGCAGTACTTC | CASRTGGSSYEQYF
TRBJ2-3 | TRBV7-8 | NA | TRBD2 | TGTGCCAGCAGCCTGACCACCAGCGGGAGGGCAGATACGCAGTATTTT | CASSLTTSGRADTQYF
TRBJ1-2 | TRBV28 | NA | NA | TGTGCCAGCAGTCCCCCCGTAGGGGGAAATGGCTACACCTTC | CASSPPVGGNGYTF
TRBJ1-1 | TRBV27 | NA | TRBD1 | TGTGCCAGCGTTGCCTCTCGGACAGGGATCACTGAAGCTTTCTTT | CASVASRTGITEAFF
TRBJ1-2 | TRBV2 | NA | NA | TGTGCCAGCAGTGAAGTTTCCGGCAGGAACTCGAACTATGGCTACACCTTC | CASSEVSGRNSNYGYTF
TRBJ2-7 | TRBV5-1 | NA | TRBD2 | TGCGCCAGCAGCTTGCTGGGACTAGCGGCGTACGAGCAGTACTTC | CASSLLGLAAYEQYF
TRBJ2-3 | TRBV9 | NA | TRBD2 | TGTGCCAGCAGCTTTACGCGGGAGACCACAGATACGCAGTATTTT | CASSFTRETTDTQYF
TRBJ2-3 | TRBV7-6 | NA | TRBD2 | TGTGCCAGCAAGGGACTAGCGGGAGAGGGGGAAGATACGCAGTATTTT | CASKGLAGEGEDTQYF
TRBJ2-2 | TRBV27 | NA | TRBD1 | TGTGCCAGCAGTTTTGGACAGGGGCACACCGGGGAGCTGTTTTTT | CASSFGQGHTGELFF
TRBJ1-1 | TRBV2 | NA | NA | TGTGCCAGCAGTGAAGCGCTTCCAGGCACTGAAGCTTTCTTT | CASSEALPGTEAFF
TRBJ2-6 | TRBV30 | few | NA | TGTGCCGGTAGCCCCGAAGGGGCCAACGTCCTGACTTTC | CAGSPEGANVLTF
TRBJ2-7 | TRBV18 | NA | NA | TGTGCCAGCTCACCAGTGAACGGACAGTCCTACGAGCAGTACTTC | CASSPVNGQSYEQYF
TRBJ1-1 | TRBV28 | NA | NA | TGTGCCAGCAGTATCATTGGACTTGGAGCTTTCTTT | CASSIIGLGAFF
TRBJ2-6 | TRBV19 | NA | TRBD2 | TGTGCCAGTAGCCGGGGGGTCCGGGGCTCTGGGGCCAACGTCCTGACTTTC | CASSRGVRGSGANVLTF
TRBJ1-2 | TRBV5-4 | NA | TRBD1 | TGTGCCAGCAGCCATCGGACAGGCGATGGCTACACCTTC | CASSHRTGDGYTF
TRBJ2-1 | TRBV19 | NA | TRBD2 | TGTGCCAGTAGTGGAGGGGGGCTAGCGGGGAGTTCATACTCCTACAATGAGCAGTTCTTC | CASSGGGLAGSSYSYNEQFF
TRBJ2-1 | TRBV7-8 | NA | TRBD2 | TGTGCCAGCAGCCCGACGCCTAGCGGCACAGCCTACAATGAGCAGTTCTTC | CASSPTPSGTAYNEQFF
TRBJ1-2 | TRBV5-4 | NA | NA | TGTGCCAGCAGCTTGGACAGGATAAACTATGGCTACACCTTC | CASSLDRINYGYTF
TRBJ2-7 | TRBV19 | NA | NA | TGTGCCAGTAGTATCGCCAGGGGTACCCACGAGCAGTACTTC | CASSIARGTHEQYF
TRBJ2-5 | TRBV5-1 | NA | TRBD2 | TGCGCCAGCAGCTTGTTTTTCGAACCCAGCGGGAGGGCTCAAGAGACCCAGTACTTC | CASSLFFEPSGRAQETQYF
TRBJ1-1 | TRBV18 | NA | NA | TGTGCCAGCTCATATTGGGGAGGGCAGGTGGACACTGAAGCTTTCTTT | CASSYWGGQVDTEAFF
TRBJ2-3 | TRBV5-1 | once | NA | TGCGCCAGCAGCTCTCAGACAGTTTTGATCGCAGATACGCAGTATTTT | CASSSQTVLIADTQYF
TRBJ2-1 | TRBV2 | NA | NA | TGTGCCAGCAGTGACGCAGGGCGGCGGCTCAATGAGCAGTTCTTC | CASSDAGRRLNEQFF
TRBJ2-2 | TRBV4-1 | NA | NA | TGCGCCAGCAGCCAAAGCCCTAGTTTAAGTCGAAGAGGAACCGGGGAGCTGTTTTTT | CASSQSPSLSRRGTGELFF
TRBJ2-1 | TRBV27 | NA | NA | TGTGCCAGCAGTTTACGATACACAGAAAAGGCTGGGGCTGAGCAGTTCTTC | CASSLRYTEKAGAEQFF
TRBJ1-4 | TRBV19 | NA | NA | TGTGCCACCGCCCCCAAGGGGATTTCTAATGAAAAACTGTTTTTT | CATAPKGISNEKLFF
TRBJ1-1 | TRBV7-9 | NA | TRBD1 | TGTGCCAGCAGCTTAGAGGGGACAGGGGGCGAAACTGAAGCTTTCTTT | CASSLEGTGGETEAFF
TRBJ2-3 | TRBV7-9 | NA | NA | TGTGCCAGCAGCTATAGGACTAGCACAGATACGCAGTATTTT | CASSYRTSTDTQYF
TRBJ2-1 | TRBV9 | few | NA | TGTGCCAGCACCAACTCGGCCCCTAGGGGTTCCTACAATGAGCAGTTCTTC | CASTNSAPRGSYNEQFF
TRBJ2-7 | TRBV7-2 | NA | TRBD1 | TGTGCCAGCAGCGAGAAAGGACAGGGGGCCCCCTACGAGCAGTACTTC | CASSEKGQGAPYEQYF
TRBJ1-2 | TRBV27 | few | NA | TGTGCCAGCAGTTTGGCCCCCGGGGGGCTGGCTGACTACACCTTC | CASSLAPGGLADYTF
TRBJ2-2 | TRBV2 | NA | TRBD1 | TGTGCCAGCATGGACAGGGGGTTCGCCGGGGAGCTGTTTTTT | CASMDRGFAGELFF
TRBJ2-1 | TRBV6-5 | NA | NA | TGTGCCAGCAGTTACTCGGACACACCACCTAAAAATGAGCAGTTCTTC | CASSYSDTPPKNEQFF
TRBJ1-3 | TRBV18 | NA | NA | TGTGCCAGCTCACCAGGACAGATTGGAAACACCATATATTTT | CASSPGQIGNTIYF
TRBJ2-1 | TRBV14 | NA | NA | TGTGCCAGCAGCCATCAGCGGGCCTACAATGAGCAGTTCTTC | CASSHQRAYNEQFF
TRBJ2-3 | TRBV27 | NA | TRBD2 | TGTGCCAGCAGTTTCGCGGGAGTAATTGCAGATACGCAGTATTTT | CASSFAGVIADTQYF
TRBJ1-2 | TRBV6-6 | NA | TRBD1 | TGTGCTAGCAGTTATTATCCGGGACAGGGGATCTATGGCTACACCTTC | CASSYYPGQGIYGYTF
TRBJ2-3 | TRBV30 | once | TRBD1 | TGTGCCTGGGGGACAGGAAGCACAGATACGCAGTATTTT | CAWGTGSTDTQYF
TRBJ1-4 | TRBV19 | NA | TRBD1 | TGTGCCAGTAGTGCATCCGGGACAGGGGCGGATGGGGAAAAACTGTTTTTT | CASSASGTGADGEKLFF
TRBJ1-2 | TRBV6-5 | NA | NA | TGTGCCAGCAGTTACTCGGGCAGAGAAGACTATGGCTACACCTTC | CASSYSGREDYGYTF
TRBJ2-7 | TRBV27 | NA | NA | TGTGCCAGCAGCCCCACAGGGTACGAGCAGTACTTC | CASSPTGYEQYF
TRBJ2-3 | TRBV5-3 | few | NA | TGTGCCAGAAGCTTCTCGGCTGGAGGGATTCCTAGCACAGATACGCAGTATTTT | CARSFSAGGIPSTDTQYF
TRBJ2-5 | TRBV9 | NA | NA | TGTGCCAGCAGCGAGGGACTGGGGGAGACCCAGTACTTC | CASSEGLGETQYF
TRBJ2-7 | TRBV2 | NA | NA | TGTGCCAGCAGCAGGCAGGCGTATGAGCAGTACTTC | CASSRQAYEQYF
TRBJ1-2 | TRBV5-1 | NA | NA | TGCGCCAGCAGCTTGGCCTTTGGCGGCTACACCTTC | CASSLAFGGYTF
TRBJ2-2 | TRBV15 | NA | NA | TGTGCCACCCTGGGCAGGGGAAACACCGGGGAGCTGTTTTTT | CATLGRGNTGELFF
TRBJ1-4 | TRBV7-9 | NA | TRBD1 | TGTGCCAGCAGCTTAGGTATCGGGACAGAGAATGAAAAACTGTTTTTT | CASSLGIGTENEKLFF
TRBJ2-1 | TRBV5-8 | NA | NA | TGTGCCAGCAGCTTGGCCGAGACTTTAGCTCTATACAATGAGCAGTTCTTC | CASSLAETLALYNEQFF